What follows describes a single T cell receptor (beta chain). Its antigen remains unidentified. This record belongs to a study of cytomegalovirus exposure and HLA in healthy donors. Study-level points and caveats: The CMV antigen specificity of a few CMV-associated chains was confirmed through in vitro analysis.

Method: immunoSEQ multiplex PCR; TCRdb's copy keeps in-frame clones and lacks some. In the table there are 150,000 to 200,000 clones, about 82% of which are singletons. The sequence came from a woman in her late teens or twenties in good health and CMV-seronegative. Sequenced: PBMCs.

The CDR3 nucleotides are TGTGCCAGCAGCGGAATAGCGGGGGGGACCTACGAGCAGTACTTC. Its translation is CASSGIAGGTYEQYF. The rearrangement links TRBV13 to TRBJ2-7, with 11 bases that match TRBD2. The V gene end was trimmed by 5 bases and the J gene end by 2 bases; junction bases not matched to a gene: 5. The CDR3 consists of 15 residues. Germline CDR1 reads PRHDT; CDR2 reads FYEKMQ (reference sequence).